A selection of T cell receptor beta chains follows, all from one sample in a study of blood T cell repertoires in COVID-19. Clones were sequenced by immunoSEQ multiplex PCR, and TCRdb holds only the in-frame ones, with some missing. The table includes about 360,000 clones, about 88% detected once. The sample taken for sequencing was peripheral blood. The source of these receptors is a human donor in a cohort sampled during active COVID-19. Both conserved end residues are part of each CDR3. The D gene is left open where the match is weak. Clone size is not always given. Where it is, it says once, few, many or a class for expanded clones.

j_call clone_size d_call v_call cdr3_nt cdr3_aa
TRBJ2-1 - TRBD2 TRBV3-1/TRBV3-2 TGTGCCAGCAGCCCAGGGACTAGCGGACTTAACAATGAGCAGTTCTTC CASSPGTSGLNNEQFF
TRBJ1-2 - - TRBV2 TGTGCCAGCAGTGGTCAGACAGGCCACTATGGCTACACCTTC CASSGQTGHYGYTF
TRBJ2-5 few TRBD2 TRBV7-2 TGTGCCAGCAGCTTAGAGCGGGGGGAGACCCAGTACTTC CASSLERGETQYF
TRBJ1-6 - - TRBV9 TGTGCCAGCAGCGCCAGACAGAGCTCCTATAATTCACCCCTCCACTTT CASSARQSSYNSPLHF
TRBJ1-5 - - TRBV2 TGTGCCAGCAGCCTACAGGGAAAGGTTCAGCCCCAGCATTTT CASSLQGKVQPQHF
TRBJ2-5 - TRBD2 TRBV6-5 TGTGCCAGCGGGGGACTAACCCACACGGAGACCCAGTACTTC CASGGLTHTETQYF
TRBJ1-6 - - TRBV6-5 TGTGCCAGCAGGCCGGGACACCTTTATAATTCACCCCTCCACTTT CASRPGHLYNSPLHF
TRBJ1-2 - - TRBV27 TGTGCCAGCAGCCCAGGGAGGCGTTTCTATGGCTACACCTTC CASSPGRRFYGYTF
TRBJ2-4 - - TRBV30 TGTGCCTGGAGTGTAGGAGGTGTTAACATTCAGTACTTC CAWSVGGVNIQYF
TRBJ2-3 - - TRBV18 TGTGCCAGCTCTAGCCGCCTGAGTTCAGACAGGTTAGACACAGATACGCAGTATTTT CASSSRLSSDRLDTDTQYF
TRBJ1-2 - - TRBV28 TGTGCCAGCAGTTCTCTAGACAGGACTGGTGGCTACACCTTC CASSSLDRTGGYTF
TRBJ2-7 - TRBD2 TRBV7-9 TGTGCCAGCAGCTTACTGACTAGCGGGAGGGATCCCTACGAGCAGTACTTC CASSLLTSGRDPYEQYF
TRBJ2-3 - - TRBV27 TGTGCCAGCAGTTTTTTACCCCCGGCAGGGAGCACAGATACGCAGTATTTT CASSFLPPAGSTDTQYF
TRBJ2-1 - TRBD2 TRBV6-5 TGTGCCAGCAGCTCTCTAGCGGGAGGAAATCATGAGCAGTTCTTC CASSSLAGGNHEQFF
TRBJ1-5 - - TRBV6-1 TGTGCCAGCAGTGAAGGTTTGACAGTTAGCAATCAGCCCCAGCATTTT CASSEGLTVSNQPQHF
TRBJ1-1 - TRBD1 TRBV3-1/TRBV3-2 TGTGCCAGCAGCCAAGAATGGGTGGGACAGGGGAGGTCTGAAGCTTTCTTT CASSQEWVGQGRSEAFF
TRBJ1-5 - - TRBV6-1 TGTGCCAGCAGTGAAGCGAGACCGGAGGGCAATCAGCCCCAGCATTTT CASSEARPEGNQPQHF
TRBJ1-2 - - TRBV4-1 TGCGCCAGCAGCCCAGAGACTCACGAGCGGTATGGCTACACCTTC CASSPETHERYGYTF
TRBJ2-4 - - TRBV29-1 TGCAGCGTTCTCAGGGGGACTTCGGCCAAAAACATTCAGTACTTC CSVLRGTSAKNIQYF
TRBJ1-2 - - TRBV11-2 TGTGCCAGCAGCTTAAATCGGGGAGAGGGTGGCTACACCTTC CASSLNRGEGGYTF
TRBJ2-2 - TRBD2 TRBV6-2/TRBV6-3 TGTGCCAGCAGTCGGAGCGGGGACACCGGGGAGCTGTTTTTT CASSRSGDTGELFF
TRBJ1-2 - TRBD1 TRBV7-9 TGTGCCAGCAGCTTAGCGGGGACAGGGGGCGGCTATGGCTACACCTTC CASSLAGTGGGYGYTF
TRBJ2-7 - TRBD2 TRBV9 TGTGCCAGCAGCCCTGGACTAGCGGGGGCCTACGAGCAGTACTTC CASSPGLAGAYEQYF
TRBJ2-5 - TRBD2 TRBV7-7 TGTGCTAGCAGCCCTGGGAGGGGACTAGCTGAGACCCAGTACTTC CASSPGRGLAETQYF
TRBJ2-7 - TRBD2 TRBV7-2 TGTGCCAGCAGCCTCATAGCGGGGGCCTACGAGCAGTACTTC CASSLIAGAYEQYF
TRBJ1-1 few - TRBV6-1 TGTGCCAGCAGTGACGGACAAGTGAACACTGAAGCTTTCTTT CASSDGQVNTEAFF
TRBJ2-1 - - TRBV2 TGTGCCAGCACCCATAGCGGAGGTGGGGTTCGTGAGCAGTTCTTC CASTHSGGGVREQFF
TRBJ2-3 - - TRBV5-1 TGCGCCAGCAGCTTGGAGTCGGGTGATACAGATACGCAGTATTTT CASSLESGDTDTQYF
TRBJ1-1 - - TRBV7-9 TGTGCCAGCAGCCACCCCGCCGCCGCTCGGAGGACTGAAGCTTTCTTT CASSHPAAARRTEAFF
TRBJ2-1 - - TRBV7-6 TGTGCCAGCAGCCAACGGGGGGCCCCGTACAATGAGCAGTTCTTC CASSQRGAPYNEQFF
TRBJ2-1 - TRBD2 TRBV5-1 TGCGCCAGCAGCTTGGCGGGACTAGCTCCCAATGAGCAGTTCTTC CASSLAGLAPNEQFF
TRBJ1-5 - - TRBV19 TGTGCCAGTAGTATCACAGGGTCCGATCAGCCCCAGCATTTT CASSITGSDQPQHF